The 24 T cell receptor beta chains below all came from one sample that was sequenced in a study of T cell responses to AZD1222 COVID-19 vaccine. Clones were sequenced by immunoSEQ multiplex PCR, and TCRdb holds only the in-frame ones, with some missing. The sample carries about 42,000 clones, about 91% recorded once. The starting material was peripheral blood, obtained 28 days after the second AZD1222 dose. These receptors were obtained from an adult who received the AZD1222 COVID-19 vaccine.

The CDR3 spells CASRGGDGTDTQYF. The CDR3 DNA follows: TGTGCCAGCAGGGGCGGGGATGGCACAGATACGCAGTATTTT. The chain employs TRBV6-6 and TRBJ2-3; D might be TRBD2 (6 bases). The CDR3 contains 14 residues. The V gene lost 6 bases and the J gene lost 1 base, with 11 bases spanning the gap. Germline V gene sequence: CDR1 MNHNY, CDR2 SVGAGI (reference sequence).

The gene calls are TRBV7-6 and TRBJ2-1; 7 nucleotides match TRBD1. Germline V gene data show CDR1 as SGHVS and CDR2 as FNYEAQ. The length of the CDR3 is 15 residues. Trimming removed 3 bases from V and 6 bases from J; junction bases left unmatched: 8. The CDR3 loop reads CASSLGSQGSNEQFF. CDR3 sequence (DNA): TGTGCCAGCAGCTTGGGATCACAGGGGAGCAATGAGCAGTTCTTC.

The chain has TRBV7-3 and TRBJ2-1; 10 bases match TRBD2. V was clipped by 5 bases and J by 2 bases; unmatched bases: 9. The CDR3 consists of 17 residues. Germline V gene sequence: CDR1 SGHTA, CDR2 FQGTGA. The CDR3 protein is CASSQLAGSSPYNEQFF. DNA of the CDR3: TGTGCCAGCAGCCAACTAGCGGGATCATCCCCCTACAATGAGCAGTTCTTC.

This chain links TRBV24-1 with TRBJ2-5, with D perhaps matching TRBD1 (6 bases). Trimming cost V 4 bases and J 5 bases, with 16 bases left between them. CDR3 length: 15 amino acids. The germline V gene has CDR1 KGHDR and CDR2 SFDVKD. The DNA of the CDR3 is TGTGCCACCAGTGAGGCCAGGGGAACTGGGGAGACCCAGTACTTC. The encoded protein is CATSEARGTGETQYF.

J is TRBJ2-1 and V is TRBV3-1 (or the pseudogene TRBV3-2), with D uncertain. Deletions cut 0 bases from V and 8 bases from J, with 11 bases between. The length of the CDR3 is 14 residues. The germline V gene encodes CDR1 LGHDT and CDR2 YNNKEL (reference sequence). The CDR3 loop reads CASSQDLTLYEQFF. The CDR3 region has the DNA TGTGCCAGCAGCCAAGATCTCACACTCTATGAGCAGTTCTTC.

This rearrangement joins TRBV6-5 to TRBJ2-5, with D possibly being TRBD2 (6 bases). CDR1 MNHEY and CDR2 SVGAGI come from the germline V gene. The CDR3 has 13 amino acids. With 7 bases removed from V and 2 bases from J, the gap between germline ends came to 11 bases. CDR3 region: CASTSGLQETQYF. The CDR3 DNA reads TGTGCCAGCACGAGCGGGTTACAAGAGACCCAGTACTTC.

This chain joins TRBV12-1 and TRBJ2-7; TRBD2 is the table's D call and was not checked against the DNA. TRBV12-1 is designated a pseudogene. The CDR3 extends over 23 amino acids. In nucleotides, the CDR3 is TGTGCCAGCAGCTTTAGGTGCCTAGCGGGAGTGGTTGCATCTCCTTATCCCATAGGGGAGCAGTACTTC. It is translated as CASSFRCLAGVVASPYPIGEQYF.

V is TRBV7-2 and J is TRBJ2-5; the match to TRBD2 covers 8 bases. J lost 5 bases, V lost 5 bases, and 13 bases had no gene match. The germline V gene encodes CDR1 SGHTA and CDR2 FQGNSA. This CDR3 has 16 residues. The CDR3 DNA sequence: TGTGCCAGCAGCCCGCCGCCCGGCGGGAGGTGGGAGACCCAGTACTTC. The encoded protein is CASSPPPGGRWETQYF.

This clone is a singleton in its sample. The chain has TRBV11-2 and TRBJ2-2, with 14 bases matching TRBD2. V was clipped by 6 bases and J by 0 bases; unmatched bases: 6. Per the germline V gene, CDR1 is SGHAT and CDR2 is FQNNGV. CDR3 length: 18 amino acids. This CDR3 is CASSGLAGGTSNTGELFF. CDR3 sequence (DNA): TGTGCCAGCAGTGGACTAGCGGGGGGAACCTCGAACACCGGGGAGCTGTTTTTT.

The chain is built from TRBV5-3 and TRBJ2-2; 7 bases are shared with TRBD2. TRBV5-3 is filed as an ORF, its function uncertain. V dropped 0 bases and J dropped 0; count of bases not matched to a gene: 11. The CDR3 sequence is 19 residues long. In DNA form, the CDR3 reads TGTGCCAGAAGCTTGGGGCTTTGGGAGGGGCGGCCGAACACCGGGGAGCTGTTTTTT. Translation: CARSLGLWEGRPNTGELFF.

The chain recombines TRBV29-1 with TRBJ1-4; D not resolved. Between the trimmed V and J ends, which lost 3 bases and 8 bases, there was a span of 13 bases. The CDR3 runs 13 residues. The germline V gene has CDR1 SQVTM and CDR2 ANQGSEA. CDR3 region: CSVESGVREKLFF. The CDR3 coding sequence is TGCAGCGTTGAGTCCGGGGTTAGGGAAAAACTGTTTTTT.

The V gene is TRBV5-1, the J gene TRBJ2-2, with D perhaps matching TRBD1 (5 bases). The CDR3 consists of 16 residues. Deletions cut 2 bases from V and 4 bases from J, with 15 bases between. CDR1 and CDR2 from the germline V gene are SGHRS and YFSETQ. As DNA, the CDR3 is TGCGCCAGCAGCTTAACCCCAGGGCAGGCCACCGGGGAGCTGTTTTTT. Its protein product is CASSLTPGQATGELFF.

The rearrangement uses TRBV3-1 (or the pseudogene TRBV3-2) and TRBJ2-2, with D possibly being TRBD2 (7 bases). Looked up from germline, CDR1 is LGHDT and CDR2 is YNNKEL (reference sequence). This CDR3 contains 15 residues. V gave up 0 bases and J gave up 7 bases, with 12 bases separating them. In DNA form, the CDR3 reads TGTGCCAGCAGCCAAGAGGGGGGGCAGATCGGGGAGCTGTTTTTT. Encoded protein: CASSQEGGQIGELFF.

This chain links TRBV4-3 with TRBJ2-1; 9 bases line up with TRBD2. Germline loops: CDR1 LGHNA, CDR2 YSLEER. J gave up 0 bases and V 2 bases, and 5 bases lay outside the gene matches. This CDR3 is built from 17 residues. The DNA of the CDR3 is TGCGCCAGCAGCCAAAGTAGCGGGGGCCCCTCCTACAATGAGCAGTTCTTC. Protein product: CASSQSSGGPSYNEQFF.

The chain carries TRBV27 and TRBJ2-3; TRBD1 matches at 7 bases. J gave up 6 bases and V 6 bases, and 6 bases lay outside the gene matches. Germline V gene sequence: CDR1 MNHEY, CDR2 SMNVEV (reference sequence). The CDR3 runs 13 residues. CDR3 region: CASRNRGEDTQYF. Here the CDR3 DNA reads TGTGCCAGCAGAAACAGGGGAGAGGATACGCAGTATTTT.

The J gene is TRBJ2-6, the V gene TRBV6-2 or TRBV6-3, with 7 bases identical to TRBD2. V trimming: 8 bases; J trimming: 3 bases; junction bases outside the gene matches: 7. From germline, CDR1 is MNHEY and CDR2 SVGEGT. CDR3 length: 15 amino acids. CDR3: CASCWGGDGANVLTF. Here the CDR3 DNA reads TGTGCCAGCTGTTGGGGGGGGGATGGGGCCAACGTCCTGACTTTC.

The chain carries TRBV4-3 and TRBJ1-2; D not certain. Trimming stripped 2 bases from V and 4 bases from J, with 11 bases between. Germline loops: CDR1 LGHNA, CDR2 YSLEER. This CDR3 is built from 14 residues. The DNA of the CDR3 is TGCGCCAGCAGCCAAACGGACGGAACCTATGGCTACACCTTC. Translating it yields CASSQTDGTYGYTF.

The gene calls are TRBV12-3 or TRBV12-4 and TRBJ1-5, with 11 positions matching TRBD1. V gave up 8 bases and J gave up 6 bases; unmatched junction bases: 3. The CDR3 is 13 amino acids. Here the CDR3 DNA reads TGTGCCAGCCGGACAGGGGGCAGTCAGCCCCAGCATTTT. Encoded protein: CASRTGGSQPQHF.

CDR3 sequence (DNA): TGTGCCAGCAGCTTAGCGCCAGGGGTTGCTGGAAACACCATATATTTT. This sequence encodes CASSLAPGVAGNTIYF. The V and J genes are TRBV7-2 and TRBJ1-3, with D perhaps matching TRBD1 (6 bases). The CDR3 contains 16 residues. The germline V gene encodes CDR1 SGHTA and CDR2 FQGNSA. Trimming shortened V by 0 bases and J by 2 bases, and 11 bases separated the two germline ends. The whole variable domain, filled in from reference TRBV7-2 and TRBJ1-3, reads GAGVSQSPSNKVTEKGKDVELRCDPISGHTALYWYRQSLGQGLEFLIYFQGNSAPDKSGLPSDRFSAERTGGSVSTLTIQRTQQEDSAVYLCASSLAPGVAGNTIYFGEGSWLTVV.

The rearrangement joins TRBV19 to TRBJ1-5; D unresolved. This CDR3 is built from 13 residues. Trimming removed 4 bases from V and 6 bases from J, with 10 bases in between. Germline CDR1 reads LNHDA; CDR2 reads SQIVND (reference sequence). CDR3 nucleotide sequence: TGTGCCAGTAGTAGGTCCTTGGGTCAGCCCCAGCATTTT. Translated: CASSRSLGQPQHF.

The V call is TRBV30, the J call TRBJ1-2, with 7 bases aligning to TRBD1. CDR1 is GTSNPN and CDR2 is SVGIG in the germline V gene (reference sequence). V lost 3 bases to trimming and J lost 8 bases; unmatched junction nucleotides: 9. This CDR3 is built from 13 residues. The CDR3 here is CAWRGLGTVGYTF. The CDR3 coding sequence is TGTGCCTGGAGGGGCCTTGGGACAGTCGGCTACACCTTC.

This clone was observed a single time. V and J are TRBV2 and TRBJ2-7; 10 bases are a match to TRBD1. The V gene's germline CDR1 is SNHLY and CDR2 FYNNEI. The CDR3 covers 14 residues. The V gene end was trimmed by 7 bases and the J gene end by 7 bases; junction bases not matched to a gene: 10. CDR3 residues: CASIDRGLMGEQYF. DNA for the CDR3: TGTGCCAGCATCGACAGGGGGCTAATGGGGGAGCAGTACTTC.

The rearrangement links TRBV18 to TRBJ2-7, with 10 bases fitting TRBD2. Germline CDR1 KGHSH, CDR2 LQKENI. V shed 1 base and J 1 base; nucleotides not matched to a gene: 4. CDR3 length equals 16 residues. CDR3: CASSPRKLAGSYEQYF. The CDR3 DNA reads TGTGCCAGCTCACCACGTAAACTAGCGGGATCCTACGAGCAGTACTTC.

The rearrangement joins TRBV2 to TRBJ1-1; D is unclear. CDR1 is SNHLY and CDR2 is FYNNEI in the germline V gene. This CDR3 has 13 amino acids. V lost 3 bases to trimming and J lost 7 bases, with 12 bases between them. The CDR3 here is CASSDWAGGEAFF. CDR3 DNA sequence: TGTGCCAGCAGTGATTGGGCAGGAGGTGAAGCTTTCTTT.